One sample yielded the 23 T cell receptor beta chains listed below, sequenced in a study of blood T cell repertoires in COVID-19. This table comes from immunoSEQ multiplex PCR, and its TCRdb copy is limited to in-frame clones, with some not included. The sample holds about 160,000 clones, roughly nine tenths seen once. The sample was PBMCs or T cells enriched from blood (not recorded which). Receptors originate from a middle-aged woman who had been exposed to COVID-19.

The gene calls are TRBV4-3 and TRBJ1-1; D uncertain. V dropped 1 base and J dropped 0 bases, with 12 bases sitting between them. The CDR3 totals 16 residues. CDR1 is LGHNA and CDR2 is YSLEER in the germline V gene. The DNA for the CDR3 is TGCGCCAGCAGCCAAGCAGTTACGGGAATGAACACTGAAGCTTTCTTT. Its translation is CASSQAVTGMNTEAFF.

The chain uses TRBV7-6 and TRBJ1-4; tentatively, D is TRBD1 (5 bases). Germline-derived CDR1 and CDR2 are SGHVS and FNYEAQ. The CDR3 loop spans 17 amino acids. Trimming took 2 bases from V and 0 from J, leaving 13 bases between them. CDR3 protein: CASSLTGTLATNEKLFF. DNA for the CDR3: TGTGCCAGCAGCTTAACCGGGACTTTAGCAACTAATGAAAAACTGTTTTTT.

The rearrangement uses TRBV6-2 or TRBV6-3 and TRBJ2-1, with TRBD1 matching 9 bases. The CDR3 loop spans 18 amino acids. Germline V gives CDR1 MNHEY, CDR2 SVGEGT. Trimming at V came to 2 bases and at J to 0 bases, leaving 8 bases not matched to a gene. CDR3 coding DNA: TGTGCCAGCAGTTACACATCGGGACAGGGACTCTCCTACAATGAGCAGTTCTTC. Its protein product is CASSYTSGQGLSYNEQFF.

The V call is TRBV5-4, the J call TRBJ2-2; D gene uncertain. Germline assignment: CDR1 SGHNT and CDR2 YYREEE (reference sequence). Trimming took off 0 bases at V and 1 base at J, with 10 bases between the two ends. This CDR3 region has 16 residues. CDR3 in amino acids: CASSLVGRLNTGELFF. The CDR3 DNA reads TGTGCCAGCAGCTTGGTGGGCCGGTTGAACACCGGGGAGCTGTTTTTT.

This clone showed up just once. The chain employs TRBV9 and TRBJ2-2; possibly TRBD1 for D (5 bases). This CDR3 has 16 amino acids. V gave up 0 bases and J gave up 1 base, with 10 bases separating them. The germline V gene encodes CDR1 SGDLS and CDR2 YYNGEE. CDR3 in DNA: TGTGCCAGCAGCGTAGTATTAGGGGTGAACACCGGGGAGCTGTTTTTT. Protein sequence: CASSVVLGVNTGELFF.

The chain couples TRBV19 to TRBJ1-1, with a weak D call TRBD1 (5 bases). The germline gives CDR1 LNHDA, CDR2 SQIVND (reference sequence). V gave up 7 bases and J gave up 7 bases, with 13 bases separating them. The CDR3 consists of 12 residues. The chain's CDR3 is CASTPAGGEAFF. The CDR3 DNA reads as TGTGCCAGTACCCCGGCCGGGGGTGAAGCTTTCTTT.

V gene TRBV23-1 combines with J gene TRBJ1-5; the D gene is possibly TRBD1 (6 bases). TRBV23-1 is an ORF; its function is uncertain. This CDR3 region has 13 residues. Trimming stripped 3 bases from V and 7 bases from J, with 10 bases between. This CDR3 reads CASSQGHRQPQHF. The CDR3 nucleotides read TGCGCCAGCAGTCAGGGACACCGCCAGCCCCAGCATTTT.

This clone was detected a few times. The chain links TRBV5-1 to TRBJ2-7; 10 bases are a match to TRBD1. The V gene's germline CDR1 is SGHRS and CDR2 YFSETQ. With 4 bases clipped from V and 5 bases from J, the junction kept 3 bases outside the gene matches. CDR3 length: 13 amino acids. The CDR3 nucleotides read TGCGCCAGCAGCGGGACAGGGGTCCACGAGCAGTACTTC. Translating it yields CASSGTGVHEQYF.

This chain links TRBV6-5 with TRBJ2-1, with D possibly matching TRBD1 (6 bases). This CDR3 spans 15 amino acids. Trimming shortened V by 5 bases and J by 0 bases, and 11 bases separated the two germline ends. Germline values: CDR1 MNHEY, CDR2 SVGAGI. The CDR3 DNA reads TGTGCCAGCAGTATGCAGGGGAGCTCCTACAATGAGCAGTTCTTC. Translation gives CASSMQGSSYNEQFF.

The rearrangement joins TRBV11-2 to TRBJ1-1; 8 nucleotides line up with TRBD1. The germline gives CDR1 SGHAT, CDR2 FQNNGV. The V segment lost 5 bases and the J segment 8 bases; nucleotides outside the gene matches: 7. The CDR3 is 13 residues long. CDR3: CASSLGAGGEAFF. In nucleotides, the CDR3 is TGTGCCAGCAGCCTAGGAGCAGGGGGCGAAGCTTTCTTT.

The rearrangement links TRBV10-3 to TRBJ2-2; 8 bases align to TRBD1. This CDR3 contains 13 residues. V lost 9 bases and J lost 7; bases outside the gene matches: 7. Looked up from germline, CDR1 is ENHRY and CDR2 is SYGVKD. The CDR3 loop reads CAIMDRAGGELFF. Written as DNA, the CDR3 is TGTGCCATTATGGACAGGGCGGGCGGGGAGCTGTTTTTT.

This sequence joins TRBV28 and TRBJ2-3; D not resolved. The V gene's germline CDR1 is MDHEN and CDR2 SYDVKM. The CDR3 has 15 residues. The V gene lost 8 bases and the J gene lost 0 bases, with 15 bases spanning the gap. Here the CDR3 DNA reads TGTGCCAGCGCCTCCTTAGTGACTAGCACAGATACGCAGTATTTT. It yields the protein CASASLVTSTDTQYF.

This rearrangement joins TRBV28 to TRBJ2-3; the D gene is possibly TRBD1 (5 bases). Between the trimmed V and J ends, which lost 5 bases and 2 bases, there was a span of 23 bases. This CDR3 has 18 residues. In germline, CDR1 is MDHEN, CDR2 SYDVKM. CDR3 bases: TGTGCCAGCAGTCCCCCCCCACAGGTCCTCCTAAACACAGATACGCAGTATTTT. Its protein is CASSPPPQVLLNTDTQYF.

The V gene is TRBV19, the J gene TRBJ2-3; 11 nucleotides align to TRBD2. The CDR3 extends over 18 amino acids. V dropped 5 bases and J dropped 1; count of bases not matched to a gene: 11. The V gene's germline CDR1 is LNHDA and CDR2 SQIVND (reference sequence). CDR3 nucleotides: TGTGCCAGTAGTTCTACTAGCGGGAGAGTGGGCGGCACAGATACGCAGTATTTT. This gives the protein CASSSTSGRVGGTDTQYF.

V usage is TRBV5-5 and J usage is TRBJ1-1; D gene uncertain. This CDR3 has 15 residues. From germline, CDR1 is SGHKS and CDR2 YYEKEE (reference sequence). With 0 bases removed from V and 5 bases from J, the gap between germline ends came to 14 bases. CDR3 coding DNA: TGTGCCAGCAGCTTGGCGGGATTTGGGGTGACTGAAGCTTTCTTT. As protein: CASSLAGFGVTEAFF.

The chain links TRBV2 to TRBJ1-1, with 8 bases lining up with TRBD1. Germline-derived CDR1 and CDR2 are SNHLY and FYNNEI. The CDR3 runs 14 residues. The junction had 5 bases not matched to a gene; V was cut back by 7 bases and J by 1 base. CDR3 sequence (DNA): TGTGCCAGCATTCGCGGGACAGGGAACACTGAAGCTTTCTTT. Its translation is CASIRGTGNTEAFF.

This clone was detected only a few times. The V call is TRBV9, the J call TRBJ1-1, with D perhaps matching TRBD1 (5 bases). V lost 3 bases, J lost 3 bases, and 9 bases lay in between. Germline values: CDR1 SGDLS, CDR2 YYNGEE. The CDR3 extends over 13 amino acids. Written as DNA, the CDR3 is TGTGCCAGCAGCGAGGAGGGGCACACTGAAGCTTTCTTT. It yields the protein CASSEEGHTEAFF.

V usage is TRBV4-3 and J usage is TRBJ1-2, with D perhaps matching TRBD1 (5 bases). This CDR3 contains 17 residues. Germline-derived CDR1 and CDR2 are LGHNA and YSLEER. The germline V and J ends were trimmed by 0 bases and 8 bases, with 22 bases remaining between them. As DNA, the CDR3 is TGCGCCAGCAGCCAAGATTTGACAGACCGGCTAAGGATAGGCTACACCTTC. It yields the protein CASSQDLTDRLRIGYTF.

The chain has TRBV24-1 and TRBJ2-3, with D unclear. With 6 bases removed from V and 3 bases from J, the gap between germline ends came to 6 bases. CDR1 is KGHDR, CDR2 SFDVKD, per germline. This CDR3 has 12 residues. CDR3 nucleotide sequence: TGTGCCACCAGTTCCGGGACAGATACGCAGTATTTT. Amino acids: CATSSGTDTQYF.

The chain employs TRBV5-1 and TRBJ2-1, with D possibly TRBD2 on 5 matching bases. The CDR3 runs to 15 residues. Germline CDR1 and CDR2: SGHRS and YFSETQ. V was pared by 0 bases and J by 7 bases, with 14 bases between. CDR3 protein: CASSLETTLTNEQFF. In DNA form, the CDR3 reads TGCGCCAGCAGCTTGGAGACTACTCTAACTAATGAGCAGTTCTTC. The variable domain in full, with the rest retrieved from reference TRBV5-1 and TRBJ2-1, is KAGVTQTPRYLIKTRGQQVTLSCSPISGHRSVSWYQQTPGQGLQFLFEYFSETQRNKGNFPGRFSGRQFSNSRSEMNVSTLELGDSALYLCASSLETTLTNEQFFGPGTRLTVL.

V and J are TRBV6-2 or TRBV6-3 and TRBJ2-7; possible D gene TRBD1, 6 bases. Germline lookup yields CDR1 MNHEY and CDR2 SVGEGT. Trimming pared 4 bases from V and 4 bases from J, leaving 11 bases between. This CDR3 has 13 residues. CDR3 protein: CASSLYRVYEQYF. CDR3 nucleotide sequence: TGTGCCAGCAGTTTATACAGGGTTTACGAGCAGTACTTC.

V gene TRBV2 combines with J gene TRBJ1-1; D not resolved. Germline CDR1 reads SNHLY; CDR2 reads FYNNEI. Trimming pared 2 bases from V and 4 bases from J, leaving 14 bases between. The CDR3 totals 15 residues. For the CDR3, the DNA is TGTGCCAGCAGTGAATTGGCGATACGGAGCACTGAAGCTTTCTTT. Translated, it gives CASSELAIRSTEAFF.

The chain combines TRBV6-5 with TRBJ1-4; D might be TRBD1 (6 bases). This CDR3 is 14 amino acids long. Trimming cost V 2 bases and J 7 bases, with 11 bases left between them. Germline-derived CDR1 and CDR2 are MNHEY and SVGAGI. The CDR3 sequence: CASSYRGATEKLFF. DNA of the CDR3: TGTGCCAGCAGTTACCGGGGGGCGACTGAAAAACTGTTTTTT.